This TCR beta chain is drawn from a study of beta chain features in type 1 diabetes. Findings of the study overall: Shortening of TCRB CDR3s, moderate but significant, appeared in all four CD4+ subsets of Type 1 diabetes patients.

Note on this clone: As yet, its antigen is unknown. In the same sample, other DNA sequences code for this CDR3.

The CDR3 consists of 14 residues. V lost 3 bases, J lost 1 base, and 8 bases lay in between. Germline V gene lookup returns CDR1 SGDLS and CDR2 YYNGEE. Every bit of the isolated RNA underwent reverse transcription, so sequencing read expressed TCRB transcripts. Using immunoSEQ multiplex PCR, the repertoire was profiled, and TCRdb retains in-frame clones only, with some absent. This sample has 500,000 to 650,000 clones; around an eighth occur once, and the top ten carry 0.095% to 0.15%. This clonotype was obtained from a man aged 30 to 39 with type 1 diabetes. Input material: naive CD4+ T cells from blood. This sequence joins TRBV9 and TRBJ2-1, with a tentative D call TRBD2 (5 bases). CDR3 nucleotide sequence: TGTGCCAGCAGCGGGCGAGGGTCCTACAATGAGCAGTTCTTC. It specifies CASSGRGSYNEQFF.